Below, one T cell receptor beta chain is given with its context. This clonotype was seen a handful of times. Its binding antigen is unknown. No qualities accompany the bases; no much larger clone lies one base away. Library creation used 5' RACE. Sequencer: Illumina HiSeq 2500. A second PCR of roughly 7 to 11 cycles was performed with a sample-barcoded 5' primer and a J-beta primer mix. A template-switch 5' adaptor carrying 12 random nucleotides introduced a unique molecular identifier onto each TCR beta cDNA molecule. At least 2.5 million CDR3-containing paired-end reads were obtained from each sample. All of the RNA was converted into first-strand cDNA using the Mint cDNA synthesis kit, with a TRBC-specific oligonucleotide serving as the primer. Following uracil-DNA glycosylase treatment, all cDNA underwent a first 18-cycle PCR with the universal primers M1SS and BC2_uni_R. From the authors' description of their analysis: Normalization of each sample was performed by random selection of 1 million high-quality reads, each carrying a distinct molecular identifier. Reads with shared molecular identifiers were discarded instead of being binned into consensus sequences. MiTCR, set to a Q25 quality threshold and the strictest error-elimination algorithm, was used for CDR3 identification, clonotype clustering and error correction. Lower-bound total TCR beta diversity was estimated with a nonparametric unseen species model using Euler transformation. Using fastp at Q25 and MiXCR, TCRdb reprocessed the public reads and kept productive beta chains. All rows with the same CDR3 protein become a single entry with the most common DNA and genes. None of the V and J calls come from the authors' own analysis; TCRdb made them. Present in this sample are about 580,000 distinct CDR3 sequences, roughly 48% of which were seen just once. Jointly, the top ten make up under 30% of the sample.

The donors were under 40 Caucasian individuals from Russia, aged roughly 6 to 100 years, who were systemically healthy. Each donor gave roughly 9.5 milliliters of peripheral blood, collected into EDTA-treated Vacutainer tubes. PBMCs were isolated by Ficoll-Paque density-gradient centrifugation, with at least 6.5 million obtained per sample. Total RNA was extracted from PBMCs with Trizol reagent, with at least 5 micrograms obtained per sample. For every donor, flow cytometry on a PBMC aliquot measured the percentage of naive CD45RAhigh/CD27high T cells. This record comes from a study of blood T cells in healthy people across ages (dated by TCRdb to 2015 to 2017). Background on the whole study: Template switching captured roughly one uniquely barcoded TCR beta cDNA molecule per two T cells in model experiments. Using deep sequencing normalized with unique cDNA molecular identifiers, the study measured how TCR beta repertoire diversity changes with age. Four age groups were formed from the donors: young (average 16 years), middle-aged (just under 40), aged (under 70) and long-lived (about 75). To avoid experimental bias, donors of different ages were distributed randomly across sequencing lanes. The study analyzed two additional independent replicas of 1 million unique cDNA reads from the same blood draw for two donors, one aged 18 to 30 and one aged 80 or older. Broader findings and caveats from the paper: Observed TCR beta diversity per million T cells fell roughly linearly with age, and a significant reduction was already apparent by age around 40. Compared with the aged group, the long-lived group had more naive CD4+ T cells, fewer expanded clones and increased TCR diversity, a pattern suggesting age selection. Observed TCR beta diversity correlated strongly with the percentage of naive T cells measured by flow cytometry. Because donor CMV infection status was unknown, age-related changes in expanded clonotypes were potentially confounded. Since profiling was done on bulk unsorted PBMCs, naive and antigen-experienced compartments could not be conclusively compared. Estimates of total diversity based on one million sequenced T cells were considered lower bounds and underestimates.

V sheds 3 bases and J sheds 0 bases, leaving 11 bases between their ends. Via the germline V gene, CDR1 is SGHTA and CDR2 FQGNSA. The CDR3 contains 15 residues, cysteine and phenylalanine counted. The kept DNA is CDR3 alone, 45 bases in frame from the first base. The chain was built from TRBV7-2 and TRBJ1-2, with the D gene not confidently named. This TCR was sampled from a man at least 80 years old in good health. The sequenced material came from blood. The bases read TGTGCCAGCAGCTTCGTAACAGCCACTAACTATGGCTACACCTTC. The encoded protein is CASSFVTATNYGYTF.